Included here is one T cell receptor (beta chain) sequence, with context. The PCR employed 60 Vbeta primers together with 13 Jbeta primers. Profiling relied on immunoSEQ multiplex PCR, and the TCRdb table lists in-frame clones only, not all of them. The sample has 150,000 to 200,000 clones; about four fifths are singletons. This entry is derived from a study of cytomegalovirus exposure and HLA in healthy donors. At the level of the study: Approximately 180 million T cells yielded approximately 100 million unique TCR beta sequences, as an earlier analysis found.

CDR1 SGHNT and CDR2 YYREEE come from the germline V gene (reference sequence). This CDR3 is 14 amino acids long. V lost 4 bases to trimming and J lost 7 bases; unmatched junction nucleotides: 7. This receptor was identified in a girl aged 10 to 17 in good health and CMV-seropositive. The V and J genes are TRBV5-4 and TRBJ2-1, with TRBD2 identical over 8 bases. Sequenced sample: PBMCs. This chain's CDR3 is CASSRGLEGNEQFF. The CDR3 nucleotides are TGTGCCAGCAGCCGGGGACTAGAGGGGAATGAGCAGTTCTTC.